This T cell receptor beta chain was recovered during a study of T cells in Graves' hyperthyroidism and ophthalmopathy. Study summary: Peripheral blood samples were taken at initial diagnosis, prior to any treatment.

Whole-study findings and limits: Ophthalmopathy and stable hyperthyroidism were told apart by a 13 V-J model. Within blood appeared most thyroid clonotypes that had expanded above 0.001.

The source of the PBMCs was 8.5 to 10 ml of fresh peripheral blood. There are 18 residues in the CDR3. V was trimmed by 1 base and J by 2 bases, leaving 15 bases between them. In germline, CDR1 is SEHNR, CDR2 FQNEAQ (reference sequence). Concerning this clonotype itself: What it recognizes is unknown. The conserved phenylalanine or tryptophan is not found at the CDR3 terminus, so this likely reflects a read error.

RNA transcripts were the template for amplifying TCR beta CDR3 regions. Carried out on the TCR CDR3, a first-round RT-PCR used the HTBI primer set. TCRdb analysed the multiplex PCR reads with MiXCR anew, one entry per CDR3 protein. The sample shows more than 450,000 distinct CDR3 sequences, less than 15% of them seen only once. The chain carries TRBV7-9 and TRBJ2-6; D not resolved. The receptor comes from a woman aged 40 to 50 with Graves' hyperthyroidism. Sequencing was done on a sample of blood. Here the CDR3 reads CASSLEAFRQAGANVLTS. The CDR3 nucleotides read TGTGCCAGCAGCTTAGAGGCGTTTCGGCAGGCTGGGGCCAACGTCCTGACTTCC.